A single sample gave rise to the 15 T cell receptor beta chains below, sequenced in a study of T-cell memory formation after mild COVID-19. TCRdb used MiXCR to reprocess the 5' RACE reads, holding one entry per CDR3 protein. Altogether about 250,000 distinct CDR3 sequences are present, 15% being singletons, with the ten largest covering around 2%. Sequencing was done on a sample of PBMCs or a T cell subset sorted from them (not recorded which). These TCRs come from an adult woman who had mild COVID-19 (a few samples of this study predate the infection). Cell type and time point are not known.

The table lists this clonotype with a few counts. The genes are TRBV9 and TRBJ2-1; 10 bases are shared with TRBD2. Germline loops: CDR1 SGDLS, CDR2 YYNGEE. V lost 0 bases to trimming and J lost 12 bases; unmatched junction nucleotides: 9. The CDR3 consists of 15 residues. CDR3 bases: TGTGCCAGCAGCGTAGGTGGACTAGCGGTGGGGGGGCAGTTCTTC. Translating it yields CASSVGGLAVGGQFF.

This clonotype has just a few counts. The CDR3 region has the DNA TGTGCCAGCAGTGACGTGGTCTCTGGGGCCAACGTCCTGACTTTC. Amino acid sequence: CASSDVVSGANVLTF. The rearrangement links TRBV2 to TRBJ2-6; no reliable D call. CDR1 and CDR2 (germline): SNHLY, FYNNEI. The CDR3 contains 15 residues. V lost 3 bases, J lost 0 bases, and 6 bases lay in between.

This clonotype was detected a few times. This chain joins TRBV20-1 and TRBJ1-6; the D is unclear. Germline V gene lookup returns CDR1 DFQATT and CDR2 SNEGSKA (reference sequence). CDR3 length equals 17 residues. V gave up 3 bases and J gave up 0 bases, with 15 bases separating them. The CDR3 sequence is CSARRDTEISYNSPLHF. CDR3 in DNA: TGCAGTGCTAGGAGGGATACAGAGATCTCCTATAATTCACCCCTCCACTTT.

This rearrangement joins TRBV5-1 to TRBJ2-3, with D unresolved. The CDR3 extends over 14 amino acids. Trimming took 3 bases from V and 2 from J, leaving 10 bases between them. Germline lookup yields CDR1 SGHRS and CDR2 YFSETQ. In nucleotides, the CDR3 is TGCGCCAGCAGCTCCCCCCAGGACACAGATACGCAGTATTTT. Protein: CASSSPQDTDTQYF.

Ten or more counts support this clonotype. This sequence joins TRBV6-1 and TRBJ1-5; D perhaps matches TRBD1 (5 bases). The CDR3 totals 15 residues. Deletions cut 4 bases from V and 0 bases from J, with 10 bases between. From germline, CDR1 is MNHNS and CDR2 SASEGT. DNA of the CDR3: TGTGCCAGCAGTGCTCAGGACAATAGCAATCAGCCCCAGCATTTT. Amino acid sequence: CASSAQDNSNQPQHF.

The chain links TRBV15 to TRBJ1-1; 8 positions match TRBD1. V lost 5 bases to trimming and J lost 12 bases; unmatched junction nucleotides: 8. CDR1 LNHNV and CDR2 YYDKDF come from the germline V gene (reference sequence). The CDR3 spans 12 residues. The CDR3 here is CATSSDRVMTFF. CDR3 sequence (DNA): TGTGCCACCAGCTCGGACAGGGTGATGACTTTCTTT.

This clonotype was found a few times. V and J are TRBV12-3 or TRBV12-4 and TRBJ1-5; D uncertain. The V end was cut by 5 bases, the J end by 0 bases, with 11 bases between. This CDR3 contains 15 residues. The CDR3 loop reads CASSPGSSSNQPQHF. The CDR3 region has the DNA TGTGCCAGCAGTCCCGGGTCCAGTAGCAATCAGCCCCAGCATTTT.

This clonotype has more than one count but fewer than ten. The chain links TRBV6-5 to TRBJ2-1; 7 bases fit TRBD1. The CDR3 totals 15 residues. Unmatched junction bases numbered 14, after V lost 7 bases and J lost 8 bases. Germline CDR1 and CDR2: MNHEY and SVGAGI. The CDR3 sequence is CASTLRDRAIDEQFF. Written as DNA, the CDR3 is TGTGCCAGCACCCTGCGTGACAGGGCCATCGATGAGCAGTTCTTC.

The V and J genes are TRBV3-1 and TRBJ2-2; D ambiguous. This CDR3 is 17 amino acids long. Germline V gene data show CDR1 as LGHDT and CDR2 as YNNKEL (reference sequence). The ends were cut back, 4 bases at V and 5 bases at J, with 20 bases in the middle. The chain's CDR3 is CASSPRVGSSWTGELFF. CDR3 nucleotides: TGTGCCAGCAGCCCTAGAGTCGGCTCTTCCTGGACCGGGGAGCTGTTTTTT.

In DNA form, the CDR3 reads TGTGCCAGCAGTCGACGAACTCGAAGCTCCTACAATGAGCAGTTCTTC. Translation gives CASSRRTRSSYNEQFF. The chain joins TRBV12-3 or TRBV12-4 to TRBJ2-1, with D hard to call. This CDR3 has 16 residues. Trimming removed 5 bases at V and 0 bases at J, with 14 bases between.

The chain carries TRBV11-2 and TRBJ1-4, with D perhaps TRBD1 (6 bases). The CDR3 sequence is 14 residues long. The V gene lost 4 bases and the J gene lost 5 bases, with 11 bases spanning the gap. CDR1 and CDR2 (germline): SGHAT, FQNNGV. The CDR3 DNA sequence: TGTGCCAGCAGCTCCCAGGGGCCGAATGAAAAACTGTTTTTT. This sequence encodes CASSSQGPNEKLFF.

This chain links TRBV5-1 with TRBJ2-5; no clear D gene. Trimming left V 0 bases short and J 5 bases short, with 17 bases between. CDR3 size: 16 residues. CDR1 is SGHRS, CDR2 YFSETQ, per germline. DNA for the CDR3: TGCGCCAGCAGCTTGGTGTGGCGGCAGTCTTCGGAGACCCAGTACTTC. Protein: CASSLVWRQSSETQYF.

V and J are TRBV12-3 or TRBV12-4 and TRBJ2-1; tentative D call: TRBD2 (6 bases). Trimming removed 7 bases at V and 5 bases at J, with 9 bases between. This CDR3 has 12 residues. The CDR3 nucleotides read TGTGCCAGCAAGACTAGGGACAATGAGCAGTTCTTC. Translating gives CASKTRDNEQFF.

V is TRBV12-3 or TRBV12-4 and J is TRBJ1-1; 8 bases agree with TRBD1. V shed 5 bases and J 3 bases; nucleotides not matched to a gene: 11. The CDR3 extends over 16 amino acids. For the CDR3, the DNA is TGTGCCAGCAGTAAGGACAGGGTACTTATTGACACTGAAGCTTTCTTT. Its translation: CASSKDRVLIDTEAFF.

The chain employs TRBV7-2 and TRBJ1-5; D gene unclear. The V gene lost 1 base and the J gene lost 5 bases, with 9 bases spanning the gap. The CDR3 is made up of 14 amino acids. Germline V gives CDR1 SGHTA, CDR2 FQGNSA. The CDR3 DNA reads as TGTGCCAGCAGCTTAGGACCAGGATATCAGCCCCAGCATTTT. Its translation: CASSLGPGYQPQHF.